This T cell receptor beta chain came from a study of T cell changes during pregnancy in multiple sclerosis. Method: immunoSEQ multiplex PCR; TCRdb's copy keeps in-frame clones and lacks some. The sample carries some 80,000 clones, 94% recorded once. This CDR3 spans 14 amino acids. Trimming shortened V by 4 bases and J by 7 bases, and 16 bases separated the two germline ends. Germline CDR1 is LNHDA and CDR2 is SQIVND (reference sequence). The sequencing used CD4+ T cells from peripheral blood mononuclear cells, collected after pregnancy. The receptor was isolated from a female donor with multiple sclerosis, enrolled in a pregnancy study. The rearrangement joins TRBV19 to TRBJ2-5; possibly TRBD2 for D (6 bases). The CDR3 loop reads CASSTISGSMTQYF. CDR3 nucleotide sequence: TGTGCCAGTAGTACCATAAGCGGGTCTATGACCCAGTACTTC.